The 10 T cell receptor beta chains given below trace back to one sample, sequenced in a study of blood T cell repertoires in COVID-19. The repertoire was sequenced with immunoSEQ multiplex PCR; TCRdb's copy has only in-frame clones and lacks some. Of about 180,000 clones listed, roughly 81% are singletons. The sample was peripheral blood. These receptors were taken from an elderly woman with COVID-19, enrolled during active disease.

Written as DNA, the CDR3 is TGTGCCAGCAGTTTATACGCCGAGTCAACTAATGAAAAACTGTTTTTT. Residues: CASSLYAESTNEKLFF. The V gene is TRBV27, the J gene TRBJ1-4, with D uncertain. The CDR3 contains 16 residues. The ends were cut back, 1 base at V and 0 bases at J, with 9 bases in the middle. Per germline, CDR1 MNHEY and CDR2 SMNVEV (reference sequence).

The chain has TRBV15 and TRBJ2-3, with 12 nucleotides matching TRBD2. This CDR3 has 16 residues. J gave up 3 bases and V 5 bases, and 6 bases lay outside the gene matches. Germline V gene lookup returns CDR1 LNHNV and CDR2 YYDKDF (reference sequence). The DNA of the CDR3 is TGTGCCACCAGCCAACTGGGGACTAGCGGGACAGATACGCAGTATTTT. Translated: CATSQLGTSGTDTQYF. The full variable domain, its missing parts supplied by reference TRBV15 and TRBJ2-3, is DAMVIQNPRYQVTQFGKPVTLSCSQTLNHNVMYWYQQKSSQAPKLLFHYYDKDFNNEADTPDNFQSRRPNTSFCFLDIRSPGLGDTAMYLCATSQLGTSGTDTQYFGPGTRLTVL.

This chain uses TRBV25-1 with TRBJ2-5, with TRBD1 identical over 8 bases. Looked up from germline, CDR1 is MGHDK and CDR2 is SYGVNS. The length of the CDR3 is 14 residues. The trim removed 6 bases at V and 4 bases at J, leaving 7 bases unmatched. DNA of the CDR3: TGTGCCAGCAGCAGGGGGCTTTTTGGAGAGACCCAGTACTTC. Translation: CASSRGLFGETQYF.

V is TRBV7-2 and J is TRBJ2-5; the D gene is possibly TRBD2 (6 bases). The length of the CDR3 is 13 residues. V lost 4 bases to trimming and J lost 5 bases, with 11 bases between them. Per germline, CDR1 SGHTA and CDR2 FQGNSA. CDR3 DNA sequence: TGTGCCAGCAGCTCTAGCCGGGGGGAGACCCAGTACTTC. Translating gives CASSSSRGETQYF.

The chain couples TRBV29-1 to TRBJ2-3; possibly TRBD2 for D (6 bases). From germline, CDR1 is SQVTM and CDR2 ANQGSEA. V lost 2 bases and J 4 bases, leaving 13 bases between the germline ends. CDR3 size: 14 residues. CDR3 in amino acids: CSVETGGVADTQYF. As DNA, the CDR3 is TGCAGCGTTGAAACCGGCGGGGTCGCAGATACGCAGTATTTT.

This chain connects TRBV7-9 to TRBJ2-1; TRBD1 is a possible D gene (5 bases). The germline V gene encodes CDR1 SEHNR and CDR2 FQNEAQ (reference sequence). V gave up 3 bases and J gave up 6 bases, with 6 bases separating them. CDR3 length: 12 residues. CDR3 sequence reads: CASSFRANEQFF. The CDR3, as DNA: TGTGCCAGCAGCTTCAGGGCCAATGAGCAGTTCTTC.

This chain uses TRBV18 with TRBJ2-1; D might be TRBD2 (6 bases). Germline CDR1 is KGHSH and CDR2 is LQKENI. CDR3 length: 13 residues. The ends were cut back, 3 bases at V and 11 bases at J, with 14 bases in the middle. The CDR3 DNA is TGTGCCAGCTCACCCCTAGTGGGAGGCCAGCAGTTCTTC. Translating gives CASSPLVGGQQFF.

The rearrangement joins TRBV4-3 to TRBJ1-6, with TRBD1 identical over 8 bases. The CDR3 runs to 16 residues. Germline loops: CDR1 LGHNA, CDR2 YSLEER. The ends lost 0 bases at V and 10 bases at J; junction bases unmatched: 8. The CDR3 DNA reads as TGCGCCAGCAGCCAAGAGCCAGGGGGCCAGTTCTCACCCCTCCACTTT. Its protein product is CASSQEPGGQFSPLHF.

The chain carries TRBV5-1 and TRBJ2-3; 15 positions match TRBD2. CDR1 is SGHRS, CDR2 YFSETQ, per germline. The CDR3 covers 16 residues. Trimming took 4 bases from V and 5 from J; bases not matched to a gene: 5. The CDR3 DNA sequence: TGCGCCAGCAGCATCGGACTAGCGGGGGGGCTAGATACGCAGTATTTT. It codes for CASSIGLAGGLDTQYF.

The chain employs TRBV7-2 and TRBJ2-3, with a weak D call TRBD2 (5 bases). V lost 6 bases and J lost 0, with 10 bases in between. This CDR3 has 14 residues. From germline, CDR1 is SGHTA and CDR2 FQGNSA. In DNA form, the CDR3 reads TGTGCCAGCAGAGCGGTCTCTAGCACAGATACGCAGTATTTT. This sequence encodes CASRAVSSTDTQYF.